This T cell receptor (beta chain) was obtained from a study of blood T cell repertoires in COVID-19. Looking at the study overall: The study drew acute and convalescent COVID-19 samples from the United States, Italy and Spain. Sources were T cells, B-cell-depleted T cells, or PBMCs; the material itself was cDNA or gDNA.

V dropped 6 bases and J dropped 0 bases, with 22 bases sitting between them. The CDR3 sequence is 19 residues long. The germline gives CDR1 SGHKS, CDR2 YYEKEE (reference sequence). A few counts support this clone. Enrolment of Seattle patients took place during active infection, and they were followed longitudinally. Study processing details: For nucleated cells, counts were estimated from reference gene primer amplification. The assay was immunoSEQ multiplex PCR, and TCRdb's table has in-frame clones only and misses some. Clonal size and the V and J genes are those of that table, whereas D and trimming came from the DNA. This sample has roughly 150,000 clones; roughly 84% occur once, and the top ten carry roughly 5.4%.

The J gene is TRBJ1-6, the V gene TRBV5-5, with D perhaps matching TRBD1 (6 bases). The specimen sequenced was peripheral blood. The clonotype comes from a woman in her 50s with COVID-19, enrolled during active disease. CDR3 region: CASTKSDRLKGSYNSPLHF. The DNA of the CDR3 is TGTGCCAGCACAAAATCCGACAGGCTCAAGGGCTCCTATAATTCACCCCTCCACTTT. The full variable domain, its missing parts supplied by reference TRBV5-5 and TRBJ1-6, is DAGVTQSPTHLIKTRGQQVTLRCSPISGHKSVSWYQQVLGQGPQFIFQYYEKEERGRGNFPDRFSARQFPNYSSELNVNALLLGDSALYLCASTKSDRLKGSYNSPLHFGNGTRLTVT.